These 2 T cell receptor beta chains were all obtained from the same sample, sequenced in a study of T-cell reconstitution after alpha-beta-depleted transplantation in children. A library of TCRbeta sequences, prepared with unique molecular identifiers, was generated. Each CDR3 protein gets one entry after TCRdb re-called the PCR reads with MiXCR. Among 500,000 to 600,000 distinct CDR3 sequences listed, 25% to 30% were seen once. The material sequenced was PBMCs, taken before TCRalphabeta/CD19-depleted stem cell transplant. All receptors come from a boy less than two years old with Wiskott-Aldrich syndrome, due to receive a stem cell transplant.

This clonotype was recorded a few times. The chain has TRBV20-1 and TRBJ2-3, with a possible D match to TRBD2 (6 bases). The V and J ends lost 7 bases and 7 bases respectively, with 18 bases between them. CDR3 length: 13 amino acids. The V gene's germline CDR1 is DFQATT and CDR2 SNEGSKA (reference sequence). In nucleotides, the CDR3 is TGCAGTGTCTACCGACTAGTTACGAATACGCAGTATTTT. Translation gives CSVYRLVTNTQYF.

The rearrangement joins TRBV2 to TRBJ2-1; the D gene could be TRBD1 or TRBD2 (5 bases each). Germline V gives CDR1 SNHLY, CDR2 FYNNEI. The CDR3 covers 14 residues. The germline V and J ends were trimmed by 7 bases and 9 bases, with 19 bases remaining between them. CDR3 bases: TGTGCCAGCACCGACCAGACGGGGCCATTTGAGCAGTTCTTC. Its translation is CASTDQTGPFEQFF.